The 19 T cell receptor beta chains presented below share a single source sample, sequenced in a study of CD8 T cells in ankylosing spondylitis. TCRdb re-derived calls from the 5' RACE reads in MiXCR, one entry per CDR3 protein. The repertoire holds about 400,000 distinct CDR3 sequences, approximately 22% seen once, with about 12% in the top ten. The sample comprised blood, either unsorted or a sorted T cell fraction (not recorded which). The receptors shown here come from a male donor with ankylosing spondylitis or in good health (not recorded which).

In this sample, this clonotype turned up a few times. V usage is TRBV20-1 and J usage is TRBJ2-7; D call uncertain. Germline V gene data show CDR1 as DFQATT and CDR2 as SNEGSKA (reference sequence). CDR3 length equals 16 residues. V dropped 4 bases and J dropped 0 bases, with 19 bases sitting between them. CDR3 protein: CSATNSPSPDSYEQYF. The CDR3 DNA is TGCAGTGCTACTAATTCGCCCTCCCCGGACTCCTACGAGCAGTACTTC.

This clonotype showed up just a few times. The V gene is TRBV9, the J gene TRBJ2-7; TRBD2 matches 9 bases. After removal of 1 base from V and 2 bases from J, the junction contained 7 bases not matched to a gene. Germline lookup yields CDR1 SGDLS and CDR2 YYNGEE. This CDR3 spans 16 amino acids. Here the CDR3 reads CASSVNPSGEAYEQYF. The CDR3 DNA reads as TGTGCCAGCAGCGTAAATCCTAGCGGGGAAGCCTACGAGCAGTACTTC.

Only a few counts were recorded for this clonotype. The chain carries TRBV15 and TRBJ2-2; unclear D gene. Per the germline V gene, CDR1 is LNHNV and CDR2 is YYDKDF (reference sequence). The CDR3 sequence is 12 residues long. V lost 5 bases and J lost 5, with 6 bases in between. The CDR3 DNA follows: TGTGCCACCAGCTTGGAAACCGGGGAGCTGTTTTTT. It yields the protein CATSLETGELFF. The full variable domain, rest sourced from reference TRBV15 and TRBJ2-2, is DAMVIQNPRYQVTQFGKPVTLSCSQTLNHNVMYWYQQKSSQAPKLLFHYYDKDFNNEADTPDNFQSRRPNTSFCFLDIRSPGLGDTAMYLCATSLETGELFFGEGSRLTVL.

V gene TRBV30 combines with J gene TRBJ2-3; D is perhaps TRBD2 (5 bases). Per the germline V gene, CDR1 is GTSNPN and CDR2 is SVGIG (reference sequence). The CDR3 is 14 amino acids. Trimming stripped 2 bases from V and 5 bases from J, with 14 bases between. CDR3 DNA: TGTGCCTGGAGTTCCGGGTCACGGGGAGATACGCAGTATTTT. Protein: CAWSSGSRGDTQYF.

The gene calls are TRBV5-1 and TRBJ2-1, with 8 bases that match TRBD2. From germline, CDR1 is SGHRS and CDR2 YFSETQ. The junction had 6 bases not matched to a gene; V was cut back by 4 bases and J by 3 bases. This CDR3 has 15 amino acids. The DNA for the CDR3 is TGCGCCAGCAGCGCCCCGGGGGGGGGCTACAATGAGCAGTTCTTC. Translating gives CASSAPGGGYNEQFF. The whole variable domain, filled in from reference TRBV5-1 and TRBJ2-1, reads KAGVTQTPRYLIKTRGQQVTLSCSPISGHRSVSWYQQTPGQGLQFLFEYFSETQRNKGNFPGRFSGRQFSNSRSEMNVSTLELGDSALYLCASSAPGGGYNEQFFGPGTRLTVL.

The genes are TRBV3-1 and TRBJ2-1; 8 nucleotides match TRBD2. V was clipped by 4 bases and J by 1 base; unmatched bases: 6. CDR3 length: 16 amino acids. Germline CDR1 reads LGHDT; CDR2 reads YNNKEL (reference sequence). The CDR3 region is CASSPQGLDSYNEQFF. In DNA form, the CDR3 reads TGTGCCAGCAGCCCCCAGGGACTAGATTCCTACAATGAGCAGTTCTTC.

The rearrangement joins TRBV29-1 to TRBJ1-2, with 9 bases identical to TRBD1. The V segment lost 2 bases and the J segment 7 bases; nucleotides outside the gene matches: 5. There are 13 residues in the CDR3. CDR1 and CDR2 (germline): SQVTM, ANQGSEA. As DNA, the CDR3 is TGCAGCGTTGAAAGGGGGGACAGGGTTGGCTACACCTTC. Translated: CSVERGDRVGYTF.

The chain combines TRBV29-1 with TRBJ2-1; D possibly corresponds to TRBD2 (5 bases). V lost 2 bases, J lost 1 base, and 6 bases lay in between. CDR3 length: 13 residues. Per germline, CDR1 SQVTM and CDR2 ANQGSEA. The CDR3 DNA reads TGCAGCGTTGAATCGGGGTCCTACAATGAGCAGTTCTTC. This translates into CSVESGSYNEQFF.

There are a few counts of this clonotype. V and J are TRBV24-1 and TRBJ2-1, with TRBD2 identical over 13 bases. V shed 4 bases and J 0 bases; nucleotides not matched to a gene: 5. Germline lookup yields CDR1 KGHDR and CDR2 SFDVKD. This CDR3 comprises 18 residues. The CDR3 DNA sequence: TGTGCCACCAGTGAAACGGGACTAGCGGGAAGCTCCTACAATGAGCAGTTCTTC. It codes for CATSETGLAGSSYNEQFF.

In this sample, this clonotype turned up a few times. This chain joins TRBV27 and TRBJ2-1, with D unresolved. Per the germline V gene, CDR1 is MNHEY and CDR2 is SMNVEV (reference sequence). Trimming stripped 1 base from V and 4 bases from J, with 8 bases between. The length of the CDR3 is 14 residues. CDR3 nucleotides: TGTGCCAGCAGTTTATACAACCTATACAATGAGCAGTTCTTC. Protein sequence: CASSLYNLYNEQFF.

The CDR3 region is CASSHGPAGRVTEAFF. In DNA form, the CDR3 reads TGTGCCAGCAGCCATGGGCCGGCTGGAAGGGTCACTGAAGCTTTCTTT. The rearrangement links TRBV28 to TRBJ1-1; D uncertain. Germline V gene data show CDR1 as MDHEN and CDR2 as SYDVKM. Trimming took 6 bases from V and 4 from J, leaving 21 bases between them. This CDR3 contains 16 residues.

This chain connects TRBV27 to TRBJ2-7; TRBD1 matches at 9 bases. The trim removed 5 bases at V and 5 bases at J, leaving 13 bases unmatched. CDR1 is MNHEY and CDR2 is SMNVEV in the germline V gene (reference sequence). CDR3 length: 16 residues. The CDR3 loop is CASSPSPGQGVHEQYF. The CDR3 coding sequence is TGTGCCAGCAGTCCGTCTCCGGGACAGGGTGTCCACGAGCAGTACTTC.

The chain joins TRBV7-6 to TRBJ2-3, with unresolved D. This CDR3 contains 14 residues. V lost 0 bases and J lost 2, with 6 bases in between. From germline, CDR1 is SGHVS and CDR2 FNYEAQ. Written as DNA, the CDR3 is TGTGCCAGCAGCTTAGCTGGGCTCACAGATACGCAGTATTTT. This encodes CASSLAGLTDTQYF.

Here the CDR3 reads CASSVALGTEAFF. The CDR3 DNA reads as TGTGCCAGCAGCGTAGCTCTAGGGACTGAAGCTTTCTTT. The chain combines TRBV9 with TRBJ1-1, with D unclear. Trimming left V 0 bases short and J 5 bases short, with 8 bases between. The CDR3 runs 13 residues. Per germline, CDR1 SGDLS and CDR2 YYNGEE.

CDR3 sequence (DNA): TGTGCCAGTCGGCAGGAGGGCACAGATACGCAGTATTTT. The encoded protein is CASRQEGTDTQYF. V usage is TRBV19 and J usage is TRBJ2-3, with a tentative D call TRBD2 (5 bases). This CDR3 has 13 amino acids. V lost 8 bases, J lost 1 base, and 10 bases lay in between. Germline lookup yields CDR1 LNHDA and CDR2 SQIVND (reference sequence).

This clonotype was picked up a small number of times. The CDR3 nucleotides read TGTGCCAGCAGCGCCCAGACAGACTATCAGTTCTTC. Amino acid sequence: CASSAQTDYQFF. The rearrangement joins TRBV9 to TRBJ2-1; the D call may be TRBD1 or TRBD2 (5 bases each). This CDR3 has 12 residues. With 3 bases removed from V and 13 bases from J, the gap between germline ends came to 14 bases. Germline V lookup: CDR1 SGDLS, CDR2 YYNGEE.

The J gene is TRBJ1-2, the V gene TRBV5-5; the D is unclear. V dropped 0 bases and J dropped 2 bases, with 11 bases sitting between them. Germline V gene data show CDR1 as SGHKS and CDR2 as YYEKEE (reference sequence). This CDR3 comprises 15 residues. The DNA of the CDR3 is TGTGCCAGCAGCTTGGAATTGCTCCCGAACTATGGCTACACCTTC. Translated: CASSLELLPNYGYTF.

The chain links TRBV6-1 to TRBJ2-2; 8 bases are a match to TRBD1. CDR1 and CDR2 from the germline V gene are MNHNS and SASEGT. V shed 10 bases and J 3 bases; nucleotides not matched to a gene: 7. This CDR3 has 14 amino acids. In DNA form, the CDR3 reads TGTGCCAACGGACAGGGAAGGGACACCGGGGAGCTGTTTTTT. It specifies CANGQGRDTGELFF.

V and J are TRBV12-3 or TRBV12-4 and TRBJ2-1, with D unclear. The CDR3 extends over 12 amino acids. The V end was cut by 6 bases, the J end by 5 bases, with 8 bases between. The CDR3 region has the DNA TGTGCCAGCAGCCCCTGGGACAATGAGCAGTTCTTC. Residues: CASSPWDNEQFF.